This T cell receptor (beta chain) was obtained from a study of Graves' ophthalmopathy and Graves' hyperthyroidism. Amplified TCR beta CDR3 regions were obtained using RNA transcripts as template. First-round RT-PCR used HTBI primers; second-round multiplex PCR followed. Each CDR3 protein is one row after TCRdb ran MiXCR on the multiplex PCR reads. The sample yields around 1.1 million distinct CDR3 sequences, roughly two fifths seen once. Germline loops: CDR1 SGHVS, CDR2 FQNEAQ. The CDR3 sequence is 13 residues long. Broader study findings: Built on 13 signatures, a model told ophthalmopathy apart from stable hyperthyroidism with approximately 88% sensitivity and around 80% specificity.

For this clonotype: Its matching antigen is unknown. One junction end does not reproduce the germline sequence, and a read error may be involved.

The TCR originated in an adult man with Graves' hyperthyroidism. Sequenced: peripheral blood or thyroid tissue (not recorded which). J is TRBJ2-1 and V is TRBV7-8, with 8 bases identical to TRBD2. This CDR3 is CATSPGRAYEQFF. DNA for the CDR3: TGTGCCACCAGCCCCGGGAGGGCCTATGAGCAGTTCTTC. Filled out from reference TRBV7-8 and TRBJ2-1, the complete variable domain reads GAGVSQSPRYKVAKRGQDVALRCDPISGHVSLFWYQQALGQGPEFLTYFQNEAQLDKSGLPSDRFFAERPEGSVSTLKIQRTQQEDSAVYLCATSPGRAYEQFFGPGTRLTVL.